The 5 T cell receptor beta chains reported below all come from one sample, sequenced in a study of cytomegalovirus exposure and HLA in healthy donors. The PCR made use of 60 Vbeta and 13 Jbeta primers. The table came from immunoSEQ multiplex PCR; TCRdb's copy has only in-frame clones and leaves some out. The table has some 77,000 clones, less than 80% seen once; the top ten hold 2.5%. Sequencing was carried out using PBMCs. These receptors were taken from a man younger than 40 in good health and CMV-seronegative.

This clone was observed once. The chain joins TRBV7-2 to TRBJ2-2, with 8 bases matching TRBD2. The CDR3 consists of 15 residues. The germline V gene has CDR1 SGHTA and CDR2 FQGNSA. V was pared by 8 bases and J by 7 bases, with 12 bases of the junction left unmatched. The CDR3 DNA sequence: TGTGCCAGCCGCACCGCGGCGGGGGGTATCGGGGAGCTGTTTTTT. Its translation is CASRTAAGGIGELFF.

The V and J genes are TRBV29-1 and TRBJ1-1; D call uncertain. The CDR3 totals 14 residues. Per germline, CDR1 SQVTM and CDR2 ANQGSEA. With 3 bases removed from V and 0 bases from J, the gap between germline ends came to 11 bases. The CDR3 region has the DNA TGCAGCGTTGAGAGGGTTGGGGTGAACACTGAAGCTTTCTTT. Encoded protein: CSVERVGVNTEAFF.

The V call is TRBV25-1, the J call TRBJ2-3; TRBD1 aligns across 9 bases. The V segment lost 3 bases and the J segment 4 bases; nucleotides outside the gene matches: 5. This CDR3 has 15 residues. Germline V CDR1 and CDR2: MGHDK, SYGVNS. CDR3 sequence reads: CASSDTGTGSDTQYF. For the CDR3, the DNA is TGTGCCAGCAGTGATACCGGGACAGGGTCAGATACGCAGTATTTT.

The chain is built from TRBV4-2 and TRBJ2-7; no definite D call. This CDR3 has 14 amino acids. V was clipped by 1 base and J by 3 bases, with 10 bases between them. In germline, CDR1 is LGHNA, CDR2 YNFKEQ. In nucleotides, the CDR3 is TGTGCCAGCAGCCAAGGACGAGGCCTCTACGAGCAGTACTTC. Translated: CASSQGRGLYEQYF.

This clone was seen once. This chain joins TRBV6-5 and TRBJ1-2, with TRBD1 matching over 7 bases. V lost 6 bases, J lost 7 bases, and 5 bases stayed unmatched. CDR3 size: 12 residues. Per the germline V gene, CDR1 is MNHEY and CDR2 is SVGAGI. The CDR3, as DNA: TGTGCCAGCAGCCATGGACAGGCTGGCTACACCTTC. Its translation is CASSHGQAGYTF.